Below are 27 T cell receptor beta chains sequenced from a single sample in a study of OX40 agonist ivuxolimab in advanced cancers. Assay used: immunoSEQ multiplex PCR; TCRdb lists only in-frame clones, some missing. The sample yields roughly 40,000 clones, 80% to 90% seen once. The source was CD4+ or CD8+ T cells sorted from blood, collected in a trial of the OX40 agonist ivuxolimab. The receptors originated from an adult with an advanced solid tumor such as melanoma, head and neck, liver or kidney cancer.

The rearrangement uses TRBV29-1 and TRBJ2-7; 9 nucleotides match TRBD1. Germline CDR1 reads SQVTM; CDR2 reads ANQGSEA. This CDR3 has 13 amino acids. J gave up 2 bases and V 5 bases, and 4 bases lay outside the gene matches. CDR3 residues: CSVFTGGAYEQYF. The CDR3 coding sequence is TGCAGCGTTTTTACAGGGGGCGCCTACGAGCAGTACTTC.

The V call is TRBV4-3, the J call TRBJ1-2, with 10 bases identical to TRBD1. After removal of 4 bases from V and 10 bases from J, the junction contained 12 bases not matched to a gene. Germline values: CDR1 LGHNA, CDR2 YSLEER. This CDR3 spans 15 amino acids. The CDR3 spells CASSPVSGQGIDYTF. CDR3 bases: TGCGCCAGCAGCCCTGTTTCGGGACAGGGGATCGACTACACCTTC.

The chain combines TRBV5-1 with TRBJ2-7; 9 nucleotides agree with TRBD2. The germline gives CDR1 SGHRS, CDR2 YFSETQ. Germline trimming cut 1 base from V and 7 bases from J; bases unmatched to any gene: 3. The CDR3 has 13 residues. CDR3 sequence: CASSLYLAGEQYF. CDR3 coding DNA: TGCGCCAGCAGCTTGTATCTAGCGGGGGAGCAGTACTTC.

V usage is TRBV10-1 and J usage is TRBJ2-4; 10 bases map to TRBD2. Germline trimming cut 3 bases from V and 1 base from J; bases unmatched to any gene: 18. The CDR3 spans 21 residues. The germline gives CDR1 WNHNN, CDR2 SYGVQD (reference sequence). CDR3 DNA sequence: TGCGCCAGCAGTGAATCAAGGGGGACTAGCGATTTTCCGGGGGCCAAAAACATTCAGTACTTC. As protein: CASSESRGTSDFPGAKNIQYF.

The rearrangement uses TRBV9 and TRBJ1-6, with 7 bases that match TRBD1. The J segment lost 7 bases and the V segment lost 2 bases, leaving 6 bases of the junction unmatched. The germline gives CDR1 SGDLS, CDR2 YYNGEE. The CDR3 is 15 residues long. The CDR3 DNA follows: TGTGCCAGCAGCGTCACGGACAGGTACAATTCACCCCTCCACTTT. Translation: CASSVTDRYNSPLHF.

This clone was seen just once. This chain connects TRBV29-1 to TRBJ2-2; D is ambiguous. The germline CDR1 and CDR2 sequences are SQVTM and ANQGSEA. The CDR3 is 14 residues long. Between the trimmed V and J ends, which lost 6 bases and 0 bases, there was a span of 11 bases. The CDR3: CSVQDPSNTGELFF. CDR3 in DNA: TGCAGCGTGCAGGACCCTTCGAACACCGGGGAGCTGTTTTTT.

The chain uses TRBV11-2 and TRBJ1-1; 7 nucleotides agree with TRBD1. Germline CDR1 is SGHAT and CDR2 is FQNNGV. The CDR3 is made up of 16 amino acids. The V and J ends lost 5 bases and 0 bases, in that order; junction bases with no gene match: 9. The CDR3, as DNA: TGTGCCAGCAGCCCCCGACAGGGTATCATGAACACTGAAGCTTTCTTT. It is translated as CASSPRQGIMNTEAFF.

The rearrangement joins TRBV19 to TRBJ2-1; D is unresolved. The CDR3 has 13 amino acids. V lost 0 bases and J lost 9, with 9 bases in between. Germline V gene lookup returns CDR1 LNHDA and CDR2 SQIVND (reference sequence). CDR3 bases: TGTGCCAGTAGTATAGATAGGGAAAGTGAGCAGTTCTTC. Amino acid sequence: CASSIDRESEQFF.

This clone was seen just once. The chain employs TRBV6-1 and TRBJ2-1; 7 bases fit TRBD2. Trimming cost V 2 bases and J 5 bases; bases outside gene matches: 9. This CDR3 is built from 16 residues. The germline gives CDR1 MNHNS, CDR2 SASEGT. The CDR3: CASSELAGVINNEQFF. The CDR3 coding sequence is TGTGCCAGCAGTGAACTTGCGGGAGTGATTAACAATGAGCAGTTCTTC.

This clone was counted a single time. In the same sample, other DNA sequences code for this CDR3. V gene TRBV5-1 combines with J gene TRBJ2-7; D remains unclear. Trimming shortened V by 0 bases and J by 6 bases, and 7 bases separated the two germline ends. This CDR3 region has 12 residues. In germline, CDR1 is SGHRS, CDR2 YFSETQ. CDR3: CASSLVESEQYF. CDR3 nucleotides: TGCGCCAGCAGCTTGGTGGAGAGCGAGCAGTACTTC. The complete variable domain, with remaining parts taken from reference TRBV5-1 and TRBJ2-7, reads KAGVTQTPRYLIKTRGQQVTLSCSPISGHRSVSWYQQTPGQGLQFLFEYFSETQRNKGNFPGRFSGRQFSNSRSEMNVSTLELGDSALYLCASSLVESEQYFGPGTRLTVT.

The chain carries TRBV11-2 and TRBJ2-3; D is unclear. The CDR3 loop spans 14 amino acids. V lost 5 bases and J lost 1, with 10 bases in between. CDR1 is SGHAT and CDR2 is FQNNGV in the germline V gene. CDR3 sequence (DNA): TGTGCCAGCAGCCTCTGGCGCCGCACAGATACGCAGTATTTT. This codes for CASSLWRRTDTQYF.

V and J are TRBV6-5 and TRBJ1-5; 9 positions agree with TRBD1. This CDR3 comprises 14 residues. Germline assignment: CDR1 MNHEY and CDR2 SVGAGI. Losses at the gene ends were 5 bases for V and 5 bases for J; bases not matched to a gene: 4. The DNA of the CDR3 is TGTGCCAGCAGTCGGGACAGGGCGGATCAGCCCCAGCATTTT. Translating gives CASSRDRADQPQHF.

The chain couples TRBV10-2 to TRBJ2-1; 7 bases are shared with TRBD1. There are 13 residues in the CDR3. The ends lost 7 bases at V and 7 bases at J; junction bases unmatched: 7. CDR1 and CDR2 (germline): WSHSY, SAAADI. The CDR3 is CASTGQADNEQFF. DNA of the CDR3: TGCGCCAGCACTGGACAGGCAGATAATGAGCAGTTCTTC.

The chain recombines TRBV6-5 with TRBJ2-5, with 10 bases fitting TRBD2. Per the germline V gene, CDR1 is MNHEY and CDR2 is SVGAGI. The CDR3 covers 15 residues. J lost 5 bases, V lost 0 bases, and 3 bases had no gene match. DNA for the CDR3: TGTGCCAGCAGTTACTCGACTAGCGGGCGGGAGACCCAGTACTTC. Translated, it gives CASSYSTSGRETQYF.

This chain links TRBV4-3 with TRBJ2-3; D is unclear. The CDR3 extends over 14 amino acids. The V end lost 1 base, the J end lost 2 bases, and 7 bases lay between the germline ends. CDR1 LGHNA and CDR2 YSLEER come from the germline V gene. CDR3 in amino acids: CASSQGSDTDTQYF. The CDR3 DNA sequence: TGCGCCAGCAGCCAAGGATCCGACACAGATACGCAGTATTTT.

The rearrangement uses TRBV10-2 and TRBJ1-2; D is ambiguous. The germline V gene has CDR1 WSHSY and CDR2 SAAADI. Trimming shortened V by 2 bases and J by 4 bases, and 5 bases separated the two germline ends. The CDR3 consists of 12 residues. The chain's CDR3 is CASSETAYGYTF. The DNA for the CDR3 is TGCGCCAGCAGTGAGACAGCCTATGGCTACACCTTC.

This chain joins TRBV23-1 and TRBJ1-2; no clear D. TRBV23-1 is recorded as an ORF, its role being uncertain. The CDR3 runs to 15 residues. The V and J ends lost 5 bases and 4 bases respectively, with 17 bases between them. In DNA form, the CDR3 reads TGCGCCAGCAGTATATGTTGCAGAATACCCTATGGCTACACCTTC. Amino acid sequence: CASSICCRIPYGYTF.

V gene TRBV11-2 combines with J gene TRBJ1-2; D might be TRBD1 (5 bases). The CDR3 runs 14 residues. Germline V lookup: CDR1 SGHAT, CDR2 FQNNGV. Trimming pared 3 bases from V and 2 bases from J, leaving 10 bases between. CDR3 nucleotide sequence: TGTGCCAGCAGCTTCCGACGGGACAACTATGGCTACACCTTC. It encodes CASSFRRDNYGYTF.

This clone was detected once. The CDR3 nucleotides read TGTGCCAGCAGCTGGGGACAGTCGAACGAGCAGTACTTC. Its protein is CASSWGQSNEQYF. The chain combines TRBV5-5 with TRBJ2-7, with TRBD1 matching 7 bases. With V trimmed by 3 bases and J by 5 bases, 5 bases remained unmatched. The V gene's germline CDR1 is SGHKS and CDR2 YYEKEE (reference sequence). This CDR3 spans 13 amino acids.

The chain links TRBV28 to TRBJ1-5; D uncertain. There are 15 residues in the CDR3. Trimming took 5 bases from V and 4 from J, leaving 15 bases between them. Germline lookup yields CDR1 MDHEN and CDR2 SYDVKM. CDR3 sequence: CASSPIYPSNQPQHF. As DNA, the CDR3 is TGTGCCAGCAGTCCCATATACCCCTCGAATCAGCCCCAGCATTTT.

This chain links TRBV6-5 with TRBJ2-7; TRBD1 or TRBD2 may be the D gene (5 bases each). CDR1 and CDR2 from the germline V gene are MNHEY and SVGAGI. The V end was cut by 0 bases, the J end by 0 bases, with 12 bases between. The CDR3 runs 16 residues. CDR3: CASSYSGVRGSYEQYF. The CDR3 DNA is TGTGCCAGCAGTTACTCGGGGGTAAGGGGCTCCTACGAGCAGTACTTC.

The chain links TRBV7-2 to TRBJ2-3, with D possibly being TRBD2 (5 bases). Germline V gene sequence: CDR1 SGHTA, CDR2 FQGNSA. The CDR3 extends over 15 amino acids. Trimming shortened V by 0 bases and J by 1 base, and 8 bases separated the two germline ends. As DNA, the CDR3 is TGTGCCAGCAGCTTAGCAGGACTTCGCACAGATACGCAGTATTTT. Protein: CASSLAGLRTDTQYF.

The V and J genes are TRBV19 and TRBJ2-3; D is undetermined. CDR1 is LNHDA, CDR2 SQIVND, per germline (reference sequence). Trimming stripped 5 bases from V and 2 bases from J, with 14 bases between. The CDR3 has 15 residues. The CDR3 protein is CASSVRSSYTDTQYF. The DNA for the CDR3 is TGTGCCAGTAGTGTTCGGAGCAGCTACACAGATACGCAGTATTTT.

The chain has TRBV19 and TRBJ2-3; weak D call: TRBD2 (6 bases). This CDR3 is built from 15 residues. Germline CDR1 and CDR2: LNHDA and SQIVND (reference sequence). V was clipped by 4 bases and J by 3 bases, with 14 bases between them. The CDR3, as DNA: TGTGCCAGTAGTACGGAGGGCAGGAAAACAGATACGCAGTATTTT. Its protein product is CASSTEGRKTDTQYF.

The J gene is TRBJ1-2, the V gene TRBV30; 10 bases line up with TRBD1. Trimming took 4 bases from V and 7 from J; bases not matched to a gene: 3. The CDR3 consists of 12 residues. Germline V gene data show CDR1 as GTSNPN and CDR2 as SVGIG (reference sequence). The CDR3 DNA reads as TGTGCCTGGACAGGGACAGGGGTTGGCTACACCTTC. This encodes CAWTGTGVGYTF.

The J gene is TRBJ2-7, the V gene TRBV7-9, with 9 bases that match TRBD1. The CDR3 has 15 residues. Germline-derived CDR1 and CDR2 are SEHNR and FQNEAQ (reference sequence). Germline trimming cut 5 bases from V and 3 bases from J; bases unmatched to any gene: 8. DNA of the CDR3: TGTGCCAGCAGCAGACCGGGACAGGGTATCTACGAGCAGTACTTC. Encoded protein: CASSRPGQGIYEQYF.

In this sample, this clone turned up once. The chain couples TRBV19 to TRBJ2-1; a possible D gene is TRBD2 (5 bases). The ends were cut back, 5 bases at V and 2 bases at J, with 16 bases in the middle. The CDR3 runs 16 residues. The germline V gene has CDR1 LNHDA and CDR2 SQIVND (reference sequence). In nucleotides, the CDR3 is TGTGCCAGTAGTCCCCCGGGGTGGGGTGCCTACAATGAGCAGTTCTTC. Translation gives CASSPPGWGAYNEQFF.